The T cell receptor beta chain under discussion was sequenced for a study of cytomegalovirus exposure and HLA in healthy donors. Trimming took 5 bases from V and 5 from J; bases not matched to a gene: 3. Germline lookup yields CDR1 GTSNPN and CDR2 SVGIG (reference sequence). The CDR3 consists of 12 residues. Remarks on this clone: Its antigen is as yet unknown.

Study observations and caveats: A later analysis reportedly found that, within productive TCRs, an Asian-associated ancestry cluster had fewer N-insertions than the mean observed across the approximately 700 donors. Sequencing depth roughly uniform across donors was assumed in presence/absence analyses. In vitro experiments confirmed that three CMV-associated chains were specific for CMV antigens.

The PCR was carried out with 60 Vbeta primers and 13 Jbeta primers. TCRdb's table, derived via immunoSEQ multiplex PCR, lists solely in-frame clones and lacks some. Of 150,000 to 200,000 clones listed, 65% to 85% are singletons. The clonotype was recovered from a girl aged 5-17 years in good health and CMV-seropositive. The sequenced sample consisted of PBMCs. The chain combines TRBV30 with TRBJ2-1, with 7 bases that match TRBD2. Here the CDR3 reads CAWDLADNEQFF. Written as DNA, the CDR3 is TGTGCCTGGGATCTAGCGGACAATGAGCAGTTCTTC. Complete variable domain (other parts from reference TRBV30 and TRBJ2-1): SQTIHQWPATLVQPVGSPLSLECTVEGTSNPNLYWYRQAAGRGLQLLFYSVGIGQISSEVPQNLSASRPQDRQFILSSKKLLLSDSGFYLCAWDLADNEQFFGPGTRLTVL.